This T cell receptor beta chain was profiled in a study of human T cells and chemical hapten exposure. Time point in this sample: pre-sensitization, week 0. Treatment indicated: therapeutic diphenylcyclopropenone sensitization with weekly scalp DPC. V lost 0 bases, J lost 4 bases, and 8 bases lay in between. CDR3 length: 14 residues. The germline gives CDR1 LGHNA, CDR2 YNFKEQ. This clonotype occurred many times. Its antigen is not known. Per the original data handling: TCRs per sample had a median of approximately 88,000 and ranged from roughly 23,224 to 700,000. TCRdb re-called the RACE reads with MiXCR, one entry per CDR3 protein. The V and J calls and clone size come from TCRdb's table, not from the authors' own analysis. The sample carries around 260,000 distinct CDR3 sequences, about 9% recorded once. General study findings and limits: DPC sensitization produced no change in TCRs with frequency above 1 in 1000. The formation of large CDR3 similarity clusters by expanded TCRs significantly exceeded that of controls.

Material: whole blood, obtained in connection with sensitization to the hapten diphenylcyclopropenone (DPC). The chain is built from TRBV4-2 and TRBJ2-3, with no clear D. The sequence was obtained from a woman aged 40-49 years with alopecia areata. Some clones in this sample may be carry-over from other donors' samples. The CDR3 DNA is TGTGCCAGCAGCCAAGAAATTAGATCAGATACGCAGTATTTT. Its translation: CASSQEIRSDTQYF.